This T cell receptor beta chain was recorded in a study of T-cell memory formation after mild COVID-19 (dated by TCRdb to the early 2020s). General notes on the study: Most TCR sequence clusters were specific to one of the two donors. The cohort was made up of two young adult volunteers, one female and one male, who were previously healthy. T-cell clones expanding and contracting after mild COVID-19 in a couple of donors were tracked by longitudinal TCRalpha and TCRbeta repertoire sequencing.

Sequencing relied on an Illumina NovaSeq 6000. Using 5'RACE with constant-segment primers, TCRalpha and TCRbeta cDNA libraries were constructed, with sample barcodes and unique molecular identifiers added in the process. Trizol reagent was used to extract RNA from every sample. The libraries were amplified in two PCR steps, and the second step added a second sample barcode and Illumina TruSeq adapters. Sequencing of libraries was performed on an Illumina NovaSeq with 2 x 150 bp paired-end reads. Concerning the study's data processing: With migec v1.2.7, reads were demultiplexed and then collapsed into UMI-guided consensus sequences. Using mixcr v2.1.11, UMI consensuses were aligned to TRA and TRB V and J templates and then assembled into clonotypes. Clonotypes were classified as expanded or contracted when called significant by both edgeR and NoisET, with noise models trained on biological replicates. For edgeR calls, the cutoffs were a false discovery rate-adjusted p below 0.01 and a log2 fold-change threshold of 1. As an exploratory analysis of dynamics, max-normalized trajectories of the 1000 most abundant clonotypes were examined with PCA combined with hierarchical clustering. Each responding clone was given a CD4 or CD8 phenotype based on the CD4+ and CD8+ repertoires, which had been sequenced separately. The public reads were quality trimmed at Q25 with fastp and then assembled into clones with MiXCR by TCRdb, keeping productive beta chains. Each record represents a unique CDR3 protein, reported with the most common genes and DNA among its rows. The V and J calls and clone size are TCRdb's, not the authors'. For this sample the table gives roughly 380,000 distinct CDR3 sequences, of which around 28% were detected only once. The ten biggest clones cover about 13% of the sample.

This clonotype was seen only a few times. Its antigen remains unidentified. It has no much larger one-base neighbor in the sample; base qualities were not kept. General conclusions and limits of the study: Balanced CD4/CD8 phenotypes were observed for clones contracting from day 15 to 85, whereas a bias towards CD4+ was observed for a second wave of clones expanding from day 15 to 37. The second-wave clones that peaked on day 37 were not confirmed to be SARS-CoV-2 specific. Contracting CD4+ clones appeared mostly in the CM and EM memory subsets, whereas CD8+ clones were enriched in EMRA. The study included only a couple of mild cases, and larger cohorts that include severe cases with pre-infection samples were judged to be necessary. Some responding clones were detected in pre-infection memory, which suggested that pre-existing cross-reactive memory T cells had joined the SARS-CoV-2 response.

Ficoll-Paque density gradient centrifugation was used to isolate PBMCs. The V end gives up 0 bases and the J end 4 bases, leaving 3 bases in the junction not matched to a gene. As encoded in the germline V gene, CDR1 is SGHRS while CDR2 is YFSETQ. Including the terminal cysteine and phenylalanine, the CDR3 comprises 15 residues. Only the CDR3 region is kept as DNA, spanning 45 bases read in frame from base 1. The sample taken for sequencing was PBMCs or a T cell subset sorted from them (not recorded which). The V and J segments used are TRBV5-1 and TRBJ2-2; TRBD2 agrees with 7 junctional bases. This receptor was taken from an adult woman who had mild COVID-19 (a few samples of this study predate the infection). The sample titles of this study are shuffled in the database, so cell type and time point are left out; the donor was told from shared clones. The CDR3 reads CASSLDGRTTGELFF. The DNA reads TGCGCCAGCAGCTTGGACGGGAGGACCACCGGGGAGCTGTTTTTT.